The following is a TCR beta chain sequence with its context. The method was immunoSEQ multiplex PCR; TCRdb's version includes in-frame clones alone and lacks a portion of them. The profile shows roughly 72,000 clones, about nine tenths of them singletons. The sample originates from a study of technical replicates of blood from several donors. After removal of 5 bases from V and 4 bases from J, the junction contained 4 bases not matched to a gene. Germline V lookup: CDR1 SGHNT, CDR2 YENEEA. This CDR3 contains 14 residues. V usage is TRBV11-3 and J usage is TRBJ1-1; TRBD1 aligns across 10 bases. The sequence was obtained from a human donor in good health. The sequenced material came from T cells isolated from PBMCs. The CDR3, as DNA: TGTGCCAGCAGCGACGGACAGGGGGGCACTGAAGCTTTCTTT. The encoded protein is CASSDGQGGTEAFF. Full variable domain (rest looked up from reference TRBV11-3 and TRBJ1-1): EAGVVQSPRYKIIEKKQPVAFWCNPISGHNTLYWYLQNLGQGPELLIRYENEEAVDDSQLPKDRFSAERLKGVDSTLKIQPAELGDSAVYLCASSDGQGGTEAFFGQGTRLTVV.